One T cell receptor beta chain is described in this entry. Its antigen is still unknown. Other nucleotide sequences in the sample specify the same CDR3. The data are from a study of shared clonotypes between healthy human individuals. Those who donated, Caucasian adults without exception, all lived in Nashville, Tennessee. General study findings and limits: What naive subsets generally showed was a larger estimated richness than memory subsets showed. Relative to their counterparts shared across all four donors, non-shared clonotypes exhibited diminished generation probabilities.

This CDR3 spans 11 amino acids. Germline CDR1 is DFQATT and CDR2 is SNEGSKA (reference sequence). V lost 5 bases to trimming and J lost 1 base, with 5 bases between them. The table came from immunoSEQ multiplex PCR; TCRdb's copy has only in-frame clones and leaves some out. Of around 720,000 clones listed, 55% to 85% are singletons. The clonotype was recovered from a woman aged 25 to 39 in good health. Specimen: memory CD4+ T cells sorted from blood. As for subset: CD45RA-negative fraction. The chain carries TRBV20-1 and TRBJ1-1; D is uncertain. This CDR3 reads CSARKNTEAFF. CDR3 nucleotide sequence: TGCAGTGCTCGAAAGAACACTGAAGCTTTCTTT.